This T cell receptor (beta chain) was captured in a study of blood T cell repertoires in COVID-19. About the study: The study drew acute and convalescent COVID-19 samples from the United States, Italy and Spain.

V was trimmed by 6 bases and J by 1 base, leaving 9 bases between them. Germline V gene sequence: CDR1 MDHEN, CDR2 SYDVKM. There are 13 residues in the CDR3. Profiling relied on immunoSEQ multiplex PCR, and the TCRdb table lists in-frame clones only, not all of them. The profile covers approximately 100,000 clones, with just under 95% appearing a single time and around 6% taken by the ten largest. Sequencing used peripheral blood. This chain uses TRBV28 with TRBJ1-2; D may be TRBD1 (6 bases). This clonotype was sampled from a man between 65 and 80 years old with acute or convalescent COVID-19. The CDR3 here is CASRTGFNYGYTF. The CDR3 DNA reads TGTGCCAGCAGGACAGGCTTTAACTATGGCTACACCTTC.